A selection of T cell receptor beta chains follows, all from one sample in a study of circulating and synovial CD4+ cells in juvenile arthritis. Clones were sequenced by immunoSEQ multiplex PCR, and TCRdb holds only the in-frame ones, with some missing. The sample carries 30,000 to 40,000 clones, about 95% recorded once. The sequenced sample was CD4+ T cells from blood. Every receptor here comes from a human donor with juvenile idiopathic arthritis. The CDR3 runs from the conserved cysteine through the conserved F or W. Each record gives: J gene, clone size, D gene, V gene, CDR3 protein, CDR3 DNA. A D gene is named only where the DNA matches it firmly. Clone size is given for some rows only: seen once, a few or many times, or a class if the clone is expanded.

j_gene: TRBJ1-2
abundance: .
d_gene: TRBD1
v_gene: TRBV27
CDR3aa: CASRGQGARGYTF
CDR3nt: TGTGCCAGCAGAGGACAGGGGGCGAGAGGCTACACCTTC

j_gene: TRBJ1-3
abundance: .
d_gene: .
v_gene: TRBV10-1
CDR3aa: CASKPDSGNTIYF
CDR3nt: TGCGCCAGCAAGCCCGACAGTGGAAACACCATATATTTT

j_gene: TRBJ1-4
abundance: .
d_gene: .
v_gene: TRBV18
CDR3aa: CASSPSTSWNEKLFF
CDR3nt: TGTGCCAGCTCACCGAGCACTTCATGGAATGAAAAACTGTTTTTT

j_gene: TRBJ2-7
abundance: .
d_gene: TRBD1
v_gene: TRBV18
CDR3aa: CASSPASDRNYEQYF
CDR3nt: TGTGCCAGCTCACCGGCGTCGGACAGGAACTACGAGCAGTACTTC

j_gene: TRBJ1-4
abundance: .
d_gene: TRBD1
v_gene: TRBV11-2
CDR3aa: CASVARDRGREKLFF
CDR3nt: TGTGCCAGCGTCGCCAGGGACAGGGGGCGTGAAAAACTGTTTTTT

j_gene: TRBJ1-2
abundance: .
d_gene: .
v_gene: TRBV29-1
CDR3aa: CSVDPGRGNYGYTF
CDR3nt: TGCAGCGTGGACCCGGGACGGGGGAACTATGGCTACACCTTC

j_gene: TRBJ2-1
abundance: .
d_gene: .
v_gene: TRBV6-1
CDR3aa: CASSEVVGGSSYNEQFF
CDR3nt: TGTGCCAGCAGTGAAGTCGTAGGCGGAAGCTCCTACAATGAGCAGTTCTTC

j_gene: TRBJ2-7
abundance: .
d_gene: .
v_gene: TRBV7-9
CDR3aa: CASSGKSAGTLVEEQYF
CDR3nt: TGTGCCAGCAGCGGAAAGTCGGCAGGAACGTTAGTGGAAGAGCAGTACTTC

j_gene: TRBJ2-7
abundance: .
d_gene: .
v_gene: TRBV4-2
CDR3aa: CATNLLKQSSYEQYF
CDR3nt: TGTGCCACAAATCTATTAAAACAGAGCTCCTACGAGCAGTACTTC

j_gene: TRBJ2-2
abundance: once
d_gene: TRBD2
v_gene: TRBV5-4
CDR3aa: CASSLVSGGQAGELFF
CDR3nt: TGTGCCAGCAGCTTGGTTAGCGGGGGGCAGGCCGGGGAGCTGTTTTTT

j_gene: TRBJ2-3
abundance: .
d_gene: TRBD2
v_gene: TRBV4-2
CDR3aa: CASSQETASGRTGADTQYF
CDR3nt: TGTGCCAGCAGCCAAGAAACGGCTAGCGGGAGAACGGGGGCAGATACGCAGTATTTT

j_gene: TRBJ2-7
abundance: .
d_gene: .
v_gene: TRBV28
CDR3aa: CASSGLVLYEQYF
CDR3nt: TGTGCCAGCTCCGGCCTAGTTTTATACGAGCAGTACTTC

j_gene: TRBJ2-7
abundance: .
d_gene: TRBD1
v_gene: TRBV4-2
CDR3aa: CASSGPGQTYEQYF
CDR3nt: TGTGCCAGCAGCGGACCGGGACAGACCTACGAGCAGTACTTC

j_gene: TRBJ1-1
abundance: .
d_gene: TRBD1
v_gene: TRBV19
CDR3aa: CASSTDRVGEAFF
CDR3nt: TGTGCCAGTAGTACCGACAGGGTAGGGGAAGCTTTCTTT

j_gene: TRBJ2-5
abundance: .
d_gene: TRBD2
v_gene: TRBV13
CDR3aa: CASSLALSGVEETQYF
CDR3nt: TGTGCCAGCAGCTTAGCCCTTAGCGGGGTAGAAGAGACCCAGTACTTC

j_gene: TRBJ2-7
abundance: .
d_gene: TRBD1
v_gene: TRBV19
CDR3aa: CASSTNRGYDEQYF
CDR3nt: TGTGCCAGTAGTACTAACAGGGGGTACGACGAGCAGTACTTC

j_gene: TRBJ1-5
abundance: .
d_gene: .
v_gene: TRBV28
CDR3aa: CASSLNSLSSNQPQHF
CDR3nt: TGTGCCAGCAGTTTGAACAGTTTGTCAAGCAATCAGCCCCAGCATTTT

j_gene: TRBJ2-3
abundance: .
d_gene: TRBD2
v_gene: TRBV2
CDR3aa: CASSESGGGAIYTQYF
CDR3nt: TGTGCCAGCAGTGAAAGTGGCGGGGGGGCCATATATACGCAGTATTTT

j_gene: TRBJ1-3
abundance: .
d_gene: .
v_gene: TRBV6-5
CDR3aa: CASIFSGGAGNTIYF
CDR3nt: TGTGCCAGCATTTTTAGCGGGGGGGCTGGAAACACCATATATTTT

j_gene: TRBJ2-7
abundance: .
d_gene: .
v_gene: TRBV21-1
CDR3aa: CASHRAGNSYEQYF
CDR3nt: TGTGCCAGCCACCGCGCCGGGAACTCCTACGAGCAGTACTTC

j_gene: TRBJ2-7
abundance: .
d_gene: TRBD2
v_gene: TRBV4-2
CDR3aa: CASSQTSGGPHEQYF
CDR3nt: TGTGCCAGCAGCCAGACTAGCGGGGGGCCCCACGAGCAGTACTTC

j_gene: TRBJ2-3
abundance: .
d_gene: TRBD2
v_gene: TRBV6-1
CDR3aa: CASERGTDTQYF
CDR3nt: TGTGCCAGCGAGCGGGGAACAGATACGCAGTATTTT

j_gene: TRBJ2-7
abundance: .
d_gene: TRBD2
v_gene: TRBV10-1
CDR3aa: CASSSGGGANEQYF
CDR3nt: TGCGCCAGCAGCTCAGGCGGGGGGGCCAACGAGCAGTACTTC

j_gene: TRBJ2-3
abundance: .
d_gene: .
v_gene: TRBV7-3
CDR3aa: CASSPTGDTDTQYF
CDR3nt: TGTGCCAGCAGCCCCACAGGAGACACAGATACGCAGTATTTT

j_gene: TRBJ2-4
abundance: .
d_gene: .
v_gene: TRBV19
CDR3aa: CASRPTVAKNIQYF
CDR3nt: TGTGCCAGTCGCCCGACAGTAGCCAAAAACATTCAGTACTTC

j_gene: TRBJ1-1
abundance: .
d_gene: TRBD1
v_gene: TRBV2
CDR3aa: CASSVRGLDTEAFF
CDR3nt: TGTGCCAGCAGTGTCAGGGGGCTAGACACTGAAGCTTTCTTT

j_gene: TRBJ1-5
abundance: .
d_gene: TRBD1
v_gene: TRBV2
CDR3aa: CASSEKRTGSGGNQPQHF
CDR3nt: TGTGCCAGCAGCGAGAAAAGGACAGGGTCAGGCGGCAATCAGCCCCAGCATTTT

j_gene: TRBJ1-1
abundance: .
d_gene: TRBD1
v_gene: TRBV7-2
CDR3aa: CASSQTGGWAFF
CDR3nt: TGTGCCAGCAGCCAAACAGGGGGCTGGGCTTTCTTT

j_gene: TRBJ2-1
abundance: .
d_gene: TRBD2
v_gene: TRBV2
CDR3aa: CASREGLAGAEQFF
CDR3nt: TGTGCCAGCAGGGAGGGACTAGCGGGGGCTGAGCAGTTCTTC

j_gene: TRBJ1-6
abundance: .
d_gene: .
v_gene: TRBV6-1
CDR3aa: CASSSREESPLHF
CDR3nt: TGTGCCAGCAGTAGCAGGGAGGAATCACCCCTCCACTTT

j_gene: TRBJ2-1
abundance: .
d_gene: TRBD1
v_gene: TRBV10-1
CDR3aa: CASGTAFNEQFF
CDR3nt: TGCGCCAGCGGGACAGCTTTTAATGAGCAGTTCTTC

j_gene: TRBJ1-4
abundance: .
d_gene: .
v_gene: TRBV18
CDR3aa: CASSLHSNEKLFF
CDR3nt: TGTGCCAGCTCACTCCACAGCAATGAAAAACTGTTTTTT

j_gene: TRBJ2-3
abundance: .
d_gene: TRBD2
v_gene: TRBV15
CDR3aa: CATSRVRSAGELSTDTQYF
CDR3nt: TGTGCCACCAGCAGAGTACGATCAGCGGGGGAACTTAGCACAGATACGCAGTATTTT

j_gene: TRBJ1-2
abundance: .
d_gene: .
v_gene: TRBV19
CDR3aa: CASSPTTDYGYTF
CDR3nt: TGTGCCAGTAGCCCAACGACAGATTATGGCTACACCTTC

j_gene: TRBJ1-5
abundance: .
d_gene: TRBD1
v_gene: TRBV5-8
CDR3aa: CASSLWDRNQPQHF
CDR3nt: TGTGCCAGCAGCTTGTGGGACAGAAATCAGCCCCAGCATTTT

j_gene: TRBJ2-1
abundance: .
d_gene: .
v_gene: TRBV30
CDR3aa: CAWSGGPGSYNEQFF
CDR3nt: TGTGCCTGGAGTGGTGGGCCGGGGTCCTACAATGAGCAGTTCTTC

j_gene: TRBJ2-3
abundance: .
d_gene: .
v_gene: TRBV19
CDR3aa: CASSIAGSTDTQYF
CDR3nt: TGTGCCAGTAGTATTGCGGGGAGCACAGATACGCAGTATTTT

j_gene: TRBJ2-1
abundance: few
d_gene: .
v_gene: TRBV14
CDR3aa: CASSQDGHYNEQFF
CDR3nt: TGTGCCAGCAGCCAAGATGGCCACTACAATGAGCAGTTCTTC

j_gene: TRBJ2-4
abundance: .
d_gene: .
v_gene: TRBV2
CDR3aa: CASSVGGDIQYF
CDR3nt: TGTGCCAGCAGTGTAGGGGGAGACATTCAGTACTTC

j_gene: TRBJ2-1
abundance: .
d_gene: TRBD2
v_gene: TRBV28
CDR3aa: CASSFAGGPNEQFF
CDR3nt: TGTGCCAGCAGTTTTGCGGGAGGGCCGAATGAGCAGTTCTTC

j_gene: TRBJ2-3
abundance: .
d_gene: .
v_gene: TRBV2
CDR3aa: CASAAGNTDTQYF
CDR3nt: TGTGCCTCGGCGGCGGGGAACACAGATACGCAGTATTTT

j_gene: TRBJ2-7
abundance: .
d_gene: .
v_gene: TRBV10-3
CDR3aa: CAIRALTGEQYF
CDR3nt: TGTGCCATCAGAGCCCTAACAGGGGAGCAGTACTTC